These 20 T cell receptor beta chains were all obtained from the same sample, sequenced in a study of blood T cell repertoires in COVID-19. Generated by immunoSEQ multiplex PCR, the TCRdb table keeps only in-frame clones and is missing some. The data contain around 300,000 clones, approximately 88% of them seen just once; the ten biggest clones take up approximately 2%. The sample taken for sequencing was peripheral blood. These receptors were obtained from a man aged 45-60 years with acute or convalescent COVID-19.

The chain carries TRBV7-3 and TRBJ1-1; D perhaps matches TRBD1 (5 bases). This CDR3 has 15 amino acids. The germline V gene has CDR1 SGHTA and CDR2 FQGTGA. V was pared by 5 bases and J by 0 bases, with 13 bases between. Written as DNA, the CDR3 is TGTGCCAGCAGCCTACAAGGGGCTGTGAACACTGAAGCTTTCTTT. Its translation is CASSLQGAVNTEAFF.

Note on this clone: In the same sample, other DNA sequences code for this CDR3. This chain uses TRBV2 with TRBJ1-1, with no clear D. Trimming shortened V by 4 bases and J by 5 bases, and 11 bases separated the two germline ends. Germline CDR1 and CDR2: SNHLY and FYNNEI. The CDR3 runs to 13 residues. The CDR3 sequence: CASSVEGGTEAFF. The CDR3 DNA follows: TGTGCCAGCAGTGTCGAGGGAGGGACTGAAGCTTTCTTT. Filled out from reference TRBV2 and TRBJ1-1, the complete variable domain reads EPEVTQTPSHQVTQMGQEVILRCVPISNHLYFYWYRQILGQKVEFLVSFYNNEISEKSEIFDDQFSVERPDGSNFTLKIRSTKLEDSAMYFCASSVEGGTEAFFGQGTRLTVV.

The V call is TRBV5-1, the J call TRBJ1-6; D gene unclear. The CDR3 loop spans 12 amino acids. The V and J ends lost 3 bases and 6 bases respectively, with 4 bases between them. Germline loops: CDR1 SGHRS, CDR2 YFSETQ. The CDR3 protein is CASSYLNSPLHF. The CDR3 DNA reads TGCGCCAGCAGCTATCTTAATTCACCCCTCCACTTT.

This chain connects TRBV5-1 to TRBJ2-3; 7 nucleotides align to TRBD2. The CDR3 has 13 residues. The germline CDR1 and CDR2 sequences are SGHRS and YFSETQ. With 4 bases clipped from V and 8 bases from J, the junction kept 7 bases outside the gene matches. DNA of the CDR3: TGCGCCAGCAGCCACGGGACTATAGGTACGCAGTATTTT. This encodes CASSHGTIGTQYF. Full variable domain (remainder filled in from reference TRBV5-1 and TRBJ2-3): KAGVTQTPRYLIKTRGQQVTLSCSPISGHRSVSWYQQTPGQGLQFLFEYFSETQRNKGNFPGRFSGRQFSNSRSEMNVSTLELGDSALYLCASSHGTIGTQYFGPGTRLTVL.

V is TRBV10-1 and J is TRBJ2-1, with D tentatively TRBD1 (6 bases). Trimming stripped 5 bases from V and 8 bases from J, with 19 bases between. The CDR3 covers 15 residues. The V gene's germline CDR1 is WNHNN and CDR2 SYGVQD (reference sequence). This CDR3 is CASSHPGSGVHEQFF. In DNA, the CDR3 is TGCGCCAGCAGTCATCCGGGATCAGGGGTTCATGAGCAGTTCTTC.

This chain joins TRBV2 and TRBJ2-2; no firm D call. This CDR3 has 13 amino acids. V lost 5 bases and J lost 4, with 8 bases in between. Germline V lookup: CDR1 SNHLY, CDR2 FYNNEI. CDR3 sequence reads: CASSSTGTGELFF. CDR3 in DNA: TGTGCCAGCAGTTCGACGGGCACCGGGGAGCTGTTTTTT.

This sequence joins TRBV11-3 and TRBJ2-2, with D possibly matching TRBD2 (7 bases). There are 17 residues in the CDR3. CDR1 SGHNT and CDR2 YENEEA come from the germline V gene. V was cut by 5 bases and J by 0 bases, with 16 bases left in between. CDR3 residues: CASSPGAGAANTGELFF. The CDR3 nucleotides are TGTGCCAGCAGCCCCGGGGCGGGGGCTGCGAACACCGGGGAGCTGTTTTTT.

V gene TRBV6-2 or TRBV6-3 combines with J gene TRBJ2-7; tentative D call: TRBD1 (6 bases). The ends were cut back, 6 bases at V and 3 bases at J, with 15 bases in the middle. The CDR3 contains 14 residues. Germline values: CDR1 MNHEY, CDR2 SVGEGT. The CDR3 is CASSRTADYYEQYF. In DNA form, the CDR3 reads TGTGCCAGCAGCCGGACAGCGGATTACTACGAGCAGTACTTC.

On this clone: The same CDR3 is also encoded by other DNA sequences in this sample. The chain employs TRBV7-9 and TRBJ2-3; D is uncertain. Germline lookup yields CDR1 SEHNR and CDR2 FQNEAQ (reference sequence). V shed 0 bases and J shed 2 bases, with 6 bases lying between them. CDR3 size: 14 residues. CDR3 DNA: TGTGCCAGCAGCTTAGCGGGCCTCACAGATACGCAGTATTTT. Translation: CASSLAGLTDTQYF. Complete variable domain (other parts from reference TRBV7-9 and TRBJ2-3): DTGVSQNPRHKITKRGQNVTFRCDPISEHNRLYWYRQTLGQGPEFLTYFQNEAQLEKSRLLSDRFSAERPKGSFSTLEIQRTEQGDSAMYLCASSLAGLTDTQYFGPGTRLTVL.

The V gene is TRBV6-2 or TRBV6-3, the J gene TRBJ1-6; D call uncertain. V was clipped by 2 bases and J by 9 bases, with 11 bases between them. Looked up from germline, CDR1 is MNHEY and CDR2 is SVGEGT. The CDR3 has 14 amino acids. This chain's CDR3 is CASSYGSGISPLHF. The DNA for the CDR3 is TGTGCCAGCAGTTACGGGTCGGGGATTTCACCCCTCCACTTT.

This chain links TRBV3-1 (or the pseudogene TRBV3-2) with TRBJ2-4; possible D gene TRBD1, 6 bases. In germline, CDR1 is LGHDT, CDR2 YNNKEL (reference sequence). The CDR3 totals 15 residues. Trimming removed 1 base from V and 5 bases from J, with 12 bases in between. CDR3 nucleotides: TGTGCCAGCAGCCAAGCTTGGGCAGGGGAAAACATTCAGTACTTC. This translates into CASSQAWAGENIQYF.

This clone was counted many times. The chain employs TRBV7-2 and TRBJ1-1; TRBD1 might be the D (6 bases). Germline V gene data show CDR1 as SGHTA and CDR2 as FQGNSA. The CDR3 is 14 amino acids. Trimming cost V 5 bases and J 3 bases, with 13 bases left between them. The CDR3 is CASSQWTDYTEAFF. For the CDR3, the DNA is TGTGCCAGCAGCCAATGGACAGACTACACTGAAGCTTTCTTT.

This sequence joins TRBV6-6 and TRBJ2-7; tentative D call: TRBD1 (5 bases). The CDR3 sequence is 16 residues long. Germline CDR1 and CDR2: MNHNY and SVGAGI (reference sequence). V was cut by 0 bases and J by 2 bases, with 14 bases left in between. The CDR3 DNA sequence: TGTGCCAGCAGTTACTCTGAGGCAGGGCCCGCCTACGAGCAGTACTTC. Protein: CASSYSEAGPAYEQYF.

This clone occurred once. The CDR3 spells CASSDEVTQYF. In nucleotides, the CDR3 is TGTGCCAGCAGTGATGAGGTTACGCAGTATTTT. The chain joins TRBV2 to TRBJ2-3; D gene uncertain. Germline V gene data show CDR1 as SNHLY and CDR2 as FYNNEI. The CDR3 extends over 11 amino acids. V lost 3 bases to trimming and J lost 8 bases, with 6 bases between them.

The chain combines TRBV29-1 with TRBJ1-1; perhaps TRBD1 as D (6 bases). Germline V CDR1 and CDR2: SQVTM, ANQGSEA. This CDR3 has 14 amino acids. Trimming took 7 bases from V and 4 from J, leaving 19 bases between them. CDR3 DNA sequence: TGCAGCGCCGCTACCGGGACACGAAGCACTGAAGCTTTCTTT. This translates into CSAATGTRSTEAFF. Complete variable domain (other parts from reference TRBV29-1 and TRBJ1-1): SAVISQKPSRDICQRGTSLTIQCQVDSQVTMMFWYRQQPGQSLTLIATANQGSEATYESGFVIDKFPISRPNLTFSTLTVSNMSPEDSSIYLCSAATGTRSTEAFFGQGTRLTVV.

V is TRBV19 and J is TRBJ1-6; no reliable D call. V lost 3 bases and J lost 8, with 5 bases in between. CDR3 size: 12 residues. Germline CDR1 reads LNHDA; CDR2 reads SQIVND (reference sequence). In DNA, the CDR3 is TGTGCCAGTAGTATGGCTGATTCACCCCTCCACTTT. It is translated as CASSMADSPLHF.

This clone was recorded once. The CDR3: CASSSRRGELFF. In DNA form, the CDR3 reads TGTGCCAGCAGCTCCCGACGGGGGGAACTGTTTTTT. The chain has TRBV11-2 and TRBJ1-4; D may be TRBD1 (5 bases). In germline, CDR1 is SGHAT, CDR2 FQNNGV. The CDR3 has 12 amino acids. V was cut by 4 bases and J by 12 bases, with 12 bases left in between.

The CDR3 loop reads CASSLEEGSEAFF. The CDR3 DNA reads TGTGCCAGCAGTTTGGAGGAGGGCTCTGAAGCTTTCTTT. The chain is built from TRBV12-3 or TRBV12-4 and TRBJ1-1; no reliable D call. Deletions cut 3 bases from V and 6 bases from J, with 11 bases between. CDR3 length: 13 amino acids.

The CDR3 nucleotides are TGTGCCAGCAGTGTCATGAACACCGGGGAGCTGTTTTTT. This sequence encodes CASSVMNTGELFF. The chain combines TRBV2 with TRBJ2-2; D uncertain. This CDR3 has 13 residues. The germline gives CDR1 SNHLY, CDR2 FYNNEI. The V gene lost 4 bases and the J gene lost 1 base, with 4 bases spanning the gap.

The chain employs TRBV15 and TRBJ1-2; weak D call: TRBD1 (6 bases). CDR1 and CDR2 (germline): LNHNV, YYDKDF (reference sequence). The CDR3 length is 14 residues. V was clipped by 0 bases and J by 3 bases, with 8 bases between them. For the CDR3, the DNA is TGTGCCACCAGCAGAGAACAGGGATACTATGGCTACACCTTC. Its protein is CATSREQGYYGYTF.